This is a list of T cell receptor beta chains from one sample in a study of shared clonotypes between healthy human individuals. Clones were read by immunoSEQ multiplex PCR, and TCRdb kept only the in-frame ones, dropping some. The table has around 750,000 clones, about 74% seen once. The material sequenced was memory CD4+ T cells sorted from blood. Source of these receptors: a woman younger than 45 in good health. The CDR3 runs from the conserved cysteine through the conserved F or W. The D gene is left open where the match is weak. Not all rows give a size; the values are once, few, many and, for expanded clones, a class.

d_gene	abundance	v_gene	j_gene	CDR3nt	CDR3aa
NA	NA	TRBV30	TRBJ2-1	TGTGCCTGCAAGAGCCGGGATCAAAGGAACAATGAGCAGTTCTTC	CACKSRDQRNNEQFF
NA	NA	TRBV29-1	TRBJ2-3	TGCAGCGTTACAGAGTCCACTAGCACAGATACGCAGTATTTT	CSVTESTSTDTQYF
NA	NA	TRBV28	TRBJ1-5	TGTGCCAGCAGTCAGGACATTAGCAATCAGCCCCAGCATTTT	CASSQDISNQPQHF
TRBD1	NA	TRBV2	TRBJ1-1	TGTGCCAGCAGTGTCCGGACAGGGCTGAACACTGAAGCTTTCTTT	CASSVRTGLNTEAFF
TRBD1	many	TRBV19	TRBJ1-5	TGTGCCAGTAGTGGACAGGGTAGCAAGCCCCAGCATTTT	CASSGQGSKPQHF
NA	NA	TRBV28	TRBJ1-2	TGTGCCAGCAGTTTAGTGGGGCTAAAACAAGGCTACACCTTC	CASSLVGLKQGYTF
TRBD2	NA	TRBV4-2	TRBJ2-7	TGTGCCAGCAGCCCAGGGGGACTAGCGGACACCTACGAGCAGTACTTC	CASSPGGLADTYEQYF
TRBD2	NA	TRBV29-1	TRBJ2-1	TGCAGCGTTGGGACTAGCGGGGCGTCCTACAATGAGCAGTTCTTC	CSVGTSGASYNEQFF
TRBD2	NA	TRBV5-6	TRBJ2-5	TGTGCCAGCAGCTTGCGGCTAGCGGGATGGACCCAGTACTTC	CASSLRLAGWTQYF
NA	few	TRBV9	TRBJ2-1	TGTGCCAGCAGCGGAGGGACGGCCCCCTACAATGAGCAGTTCTTC	CASSGGTAPYNEQFF
NA	NA	TRBV18	TRBJ1-5	TGTGCCAGCTCCCCAAGGAATCAGCCCCAGCATTTT	CASSPRNQPQHF
NA	few	TRBV10-3	TRBJ1-2	TGTGCCATCAGTGAAGAACAGGGCTATGGCTACACCTTC	CAISEEQGYGYTF
NA	once	TRBV28	TRBJ2-7	TGTGCCAGCAGGTCCAGGGGTCGCTCCGAGCAGTACTTC	CASRSRGRSEQYF
NA	once	TRBV11-2	TRBJ1-6	TGTGCCAGCAGCTTATGGTCCGAAAATTCACCCCTCCACTTT	CASSLWSENSPLHF
TRBD2	NA	TRBV28	TRBJ2-1	TGTGCCAGCAGTTTAGGCGGACTAGCGAACATCCGTTACAATGAGCAGTTCTTC	CASSLGGLANIRYNEQFF
TRBD1	few	TRBV7-2	TRBJ1-1	TGTGCCAGCAGCTTTTCGCTCGGACAGGGGGCGGAGGCTTTCTTT	CASSFSLGQGAEAFF
NA	NA	TRBV29-1	TRBJ2-7	TGCAGCGTTGTTGGCCGGCTCTCCTACGAGCAGTACTTC	CSVVGRLSYEQYF
NA	NA	TRBV28	TRBJ1-2	TGTGCCAGCAGCTTTATCACGGTCCACGGCGGGGGCTACACCTTC	CASSFITVHGGGYTF
TRBD1	few	TRBV6-1	TRBJ2-7	TGTGCCAGCAGGGCCGGGGACAGCTTTAGCTACGAGCAGTACTTC	CASRAGDSFSYEQYF
TRBD2	once	TRBV2	TRBJ2-1	TGTGCCAGCAGTGTTATCCGGGGGACTAGGAACGGGGAGCAGTTCTTC	CASSVIRGTRNGEQFF
NA	NA	TRBV5-1	TRBJ2-7	TGCGCCAGCAGCTTGGACAGGCACGAGCAGTACTTC	CASSLDRHEQYF
TRBD2	NA	TRBV13	TRBJ2-7	TGTGCCAGCAGCTTAGGACGGGAGGGCGACGAGCAGTACTTC	CASSLGREGDEQYF
NA	NA	TRBV30	TRBJ2-3	TGTGCCTGGAGTCGCGCCGGGAGCACAGATACGCAGTATTTT	CAWSRAGSTDTQYF
NA	NA	TRBV6-6	TRBJ1-1	TGTGCCAGCAGAGGCCCACAGCACCTTGCTGAAGCTTTCTTT	CASRGPQHLAEAFF
NA	NA	TRBV20-1	TRBJ2-7	TGCAGTGCTAGCGGAGGATGGCAGTACTTC	CSASGGWQYF
NA	NA	TRBV7-3	TRBJ1-1	TGTGCCAGCAGCTTAACGGGGACACCGAACACTGAAGCTTTCTTT	CASSLTGTPNTEAFF
NA	once	TRBV29-1	TRBJ2-7	TGCAGCGTTGCCCGTGGGCAGGACTACGAGCAGTACTTC	CSVARGQDYEQYF
NA	few	TRBV18	TRBJ2-3	TGTGCCAGCTCAGATACGGACACGGCGGGTACGCAGTATTTT	CASSDTDTAGTQYF
NA	NA	TRBV11-3	TRBJ2-1	TGTGCCAGCAGCCGCGCAAAATACAATGAGCAGTTCTTC	CASSRAKYNEQFF
TRBD1	once	TRBV30	TRBJ2-7	TGTGCCTGGAAAGGGGACAGTACCTCCTACGAGCAGTACTTC	CAWKGDSTSYEQYF
NA	NA	TRBV5-6	TRBJ2-4	TGTGCCAGCAGCAAGCTAGAAGGGGTAGCCAAAAACATTCAGTACTTC	CASSKLEGVAKNIQYF